This entry lists 28 T cell receptor beta chains sequenced from one sample in a study of CD8 T cells in ankylosing spondylitis. TCRdb itself ran the 5' RACE reads through MiXCR, one entry per CDR3 protein. This table has over 200,000 distinct CDR3 sequences, about 10% appearing once. Sequencing was done on a sample of blood, either unsorted or a sorted T cell fraction (not recorded which). All receptors come from a male donor with ankylosing spondylitis or in good health (not recorded which).

This clonotype was counted many times. The rearrangement uses TRBV20-1 and TRBJ1-6, with TRBD1 as a possible D gene (5 bases). There are 16 residues in the CDR3. Per germline, CDR1 DFQATT and CDR2 SNEGSKA (reference sequence). Trimming pared 5 bases from V and 8 bases from J, leaving 22 bases between. The CDR3 spells CSAVDEGAYSYSPLHF. CDR3 bases: TGCAGTGCTGTCGACGAAGGGGCCTATAGTTATTCACCCCTCCACTTT.

This clonotype turned up a few times. This may stem from a read error, because a much larger clone lies one nucleotide away. CDR3 bases: TGTGCCAGCAGCTTAGGGGAATACGAGCAGTACTTC. It codes for CASSLGEYEQYF. The chain joins TRBV7-9 to TRBJ2-7; D gene ambiguous. This CDR3 has 12 residues. Per the germline V gene, CDR1 is SEHNR and CDR2 is FQNEAQ (reference sequence). Trimming removed 1 base from V and 4 bases from J, with 5 bases in between.

The chain is built from TRBV7-3 and TRBJ2-7; the D gene could be TRBD1 or TRBD2 (5 bases each). CDR3 size: 18 residues. Germline assignment: CDR1 SGHTA and CDR2 FQGTGA. V lost 4 bases to trimming and J lost 4 bases, with 26 bases between them. The CDR3 DNA follows: TGTGCCAGCAGCTCTCCCGGGACCCTAAACAGTAACTATTACGAGCAGTACTTC. It yields the protein CASSSPGTLNSNYYEQYF.

This clonotype has a handful of counts. The chain carries TRBV7-2 and TRBJ2-3; D is perhaps TRBD1 or TRBD2 (6 bases each). V lost 5 bases to trimming and J lost 2 bases, with 14 bases between them. CDR1 is SGHTA and CDR2 is FQGNSA in the germline V gene. There are 15 residues in the CDR3. The CDR3 protein is CASSNQGRTTDTQYF. DNA for the CDR3: TGTGCCAGCAGCAACCAGGGGAGGACCACAGATACGCAGTATTTT.

This clonotype was picked up a small number of times. The chain has TRBV19 and TRBJ2-1; 7 bases agree with TRBD1. Germline V lookup: CDR1 LNHDA, CDR2 SQIVND (reference sequence). V trimming: 6 bases; J trimming: 6 bases; junction bases outside the gene matches: 11. The CDR3 has 15 residues. The CDR3 here is CASRAGQVGSNEQFF. DNA of the CDR3: TGTGCCAGTAGGGCCGGACAGGTAGGGTCCAATGAGCAGTTCTTC. Using reference TRBV19 and TRBJ2-1 for the parts outside the CDR3, the full variable domain is DGGITQSPKYLFRKEGQNVTLSCEQNLNHDAMYWYRQDPGQGLRLIYYSQIVNDFQKGDIAEGYSVSREKKESFPLTVTSAQKNPTAFYLCASRAGQVGSNEQFFGPGTRLTVL.

In this sample, this clonotype turned up many times. The V and J genes are TRBV18 and TRBJ2-7; 7 positions agree with TRBD2. The germline CDR1 and CDR2 sequences are KGHSH and LQKENI. The trim removed 4 bases at V and 3 bases at J, leaving 6 bases unmatched. This CDR3 comprises 14 residues. As DNA, the CDR3 is TGTGCCAGCTCACTTCCGACTAGCAGCTACGAGCAGTACTTC. This codes for CASSLPTSSYEQYF.

This clonotype was recorded at least ten times. The chain recombines TRBV7-8 with TRBJ2-3, with D possibly matching TRBD2 (7 bases). Germline CDR1 and CDR2: SGHVS and FQNEAQ. V was shortened by 4 bases and J by 3 bases, with 17 bases between the two germline ends. The CDR3 has 16 residues. CDR3 in amino acids: CASSSRGAGWTDTQYF. CDR3 nucleotide sequence: TGTGCCAGCAGCTCTCGGGGGGCGGGGTGGACAGATACGCAGTATTTT.

This clonotype was detected ten times or more. The rearrangement uses TRBV11-2 and TRBJ2-5; 8 bases map to TRBD1. The junction had 22 bases not matched to a gene; V was cut back by 2 bases and J by 5 bases. The length of the CDR3 is 20 residues. From germline, CDR1 is SGHAT and CDR2 FQNNGV. Here the CDR3 reads CASSLRRQAQGARVWETQYF. The CDR3 DNA sequence: TGTGCCAGCAGCTTAAGGCGCCAGGCCCAGGGGGCTCGGGTGTGGGAGACCCAGTACTTC.

This clonotype was seen a few times. The chain employs TRBV7-3 and TRBJ2-5; D may match TRBD1 or TRBD2 (5 bases each). Per the germline V gene, CDR1 is SGHTA and CDR2 is FQGTGA. V lost 2 bases and J 2 bases, leaving 15 bases between the germline ends. The CDR3 runs 16 residues. The CDR3 reads CASSLGDQARQETQYF. In nucleotides, the CDR3 is TGTGCCAGCAGCTTAGGGGACCAGGCGAGGCAAGAGACCCAGTACTTC.

The sample holds many counts of this clonotype. V gene TRBV3-1 combines with J gene TRBJ2-7, with no clear D. The CDR3 spans 11 residues. Germline V gene data show CDR1 as LGHDT and CDR2 as YNNKEL (reference sequence). The V and J ends lost 3 bases and 4 bases respectively, with 4 bases between them. CDR3 residues: CASSQGYEQYF. CDR3 DNA: TGTGCCAGCAGCCAGGGTTACGAGCAGTACTTC.

This clonotype was seen repeatedly, ten times or more. CDR3 in DNA: TGTGCCAGCAGCGTGCGTAGGCAGGGGAACGATGAGCAGTTCTTC. This codes for CASSVRRQGNDEQFF. The rearrangement uses TRBV9 and TRBJ2-1; the D gene is possibly TRBD1 (6 bases). This CDR3 has 15 amino acids. V was pared by 2 bases and J by 8 bases, with 17 bases between. The germline gives CDR1 SGDLS, CDR2 YYNGEE.

This clonotype has ten or more counts. This chain links TRBV10-2 with TRBJ2-3, with TRBD2 matching 13 bases. V trimming: 6 bases; J trimming: 3 bases; junction bases outside the gene matches: 6. This CDR3 spans 16 amino acids. Per the germline V gene, CDR1 is WSHSY and CDR2 is SAAADI. In DNA, the CDR3 is TGCGCCAGCAGGCCAGGGACTAGCGGGGTTACAGATACGCAGTATTTT. Protein product: CASRPGTSGVTDTQYF.

This chain joins TRBV2 and TRBJ2-3, with a weak D call TRBD1 (5 bases). CDR1 is SNHLY and CDR2 is FYNNEI in the germline V gene. The length of the CDR3 is 14 residues. V dropped 1 base and J dropped 2 bases, with 7 bases sitting between them. The DNA of the CDR3 is TGTGCCAGCAGTGAAGGACAGAACACAGATACGCAGTATTTT. Protein sequence: CASSEGQNTDTQYF.

This clonotype turned up a few times. The J gene is TRBJ2-3, the V gene TRBV11-1; 8 bases align to TRBD2. Germline values: CDR1 SGHAT, CDR2 FQDESV (reference sequence). The length of the CDR3 is 18 residues. After removal of 5 bases from V and 0 bases from J, the junction contained 13 bases not matched to a gene. The CDR3 sequence: CASSALWAGGLSTDTQYF. Here the CDR3 DNA reads TGTGCCAGCAGCGCCCTGTGGGCGGGGGGCCTGAGCACAGATACGCAGTATTTT. The full variable domain, in which reference TRBV11-1 and TRBJ2-3 provide the parts outside the CDR3, is EAEVAQSPRYKITEKSQAVAFWCDPISGHATLYWYRQILGQGPELLVQFQDESVVDDSQLPKDRFSAERLKGVDSTLKIQPAELGDSAMYLCASSALWAGGLSTDTQYFGPGTRLTVL.

The chain carries TRBV13 and TRBJ2-7; 8 nucleotides line up with TRBD1. CDR1 PRHDT and CDR2 FYEKMQ come from the germline V gene (reference sequence). There are 17 residues in the CDR3. V lost 1 base and J lost 3; bases outside the gene matches: 11. The CDR3 DNA reads TGTGCCAGCAGCTTAGAAGTACGACAGGGGCTAATCTACGAGCAGTACTTC. This translates into CASSLEVRQGLIYEQYF.

This clonotype has at least ten counts. The genes are TRBV6-1 and TRBJ2-3; 10 bases map to TRBD1. J lost 2 bases, V lost 3 bases, and 2 bases had no gene match. There are 15 residues in the CDR3. Germline CDR1 is MNHNS and CDR2 is SASEGT. CDR3 DNA sequence: TGTGCCAGCAGTGATGACAGGGGGCACACAGATACGCAGTATTTT. Translating gives CASSDDRGHTDTQYF.

This clonotype was seen at least ten times. The rearrangement uses TRBV5-1 and TRBJ2-1; 14 positions match TRBD2. This CDR3 comprises 14 residues. The trim removed 4 bases at V and 16 bases at J, leaving 10 bases unmatched. From germline, CDR1 is SGHRS and CDR2 YFSETQ. The CDR3: CASSETSGGAVSFF. The CDR3 nucleotides read TGCGCCAGCAGCGAGACTAGCGGGGGGGCCGTTTCTTTCTTC.

This clonotype was seen many times. The chain combines TRBV6-1 with TRBJ1-5; 7 bases line up with TRBD1. CDR3 length: 15 residues. Germline loops: CDR1 MNHNS, CDR2 SASEGT. V dropped 6 bases and J dropped 2; count of bases not matched to a gene: 7. As DNA, the CDR3 is TGTGCCAGCAGAAGACAGGGATTGGGCAATCAGCCCCAGCATTTT. Amino acid sequence: CASRRQGLGNQPQHF.

The CDR3: CASSIEVGEQFF. CDR3 DNA sequence: TGTGCCAGCAGTATAGAGGTTGGTGAGCAGTTCTTC. The chain recombines TRBV7-9 with TRBJ2-1; no definite D call. V was trimmed by 6 bases and J by 9 bases, leaving 12 bases between them. The CDR3 has 12 amino acids. CDR1 and CDR2 (germline): SEHNR, FQNEAQ (reference sequence).

This clonotype occurred many times. This chain uses TRBV12-3 or TRBV12-4 with TRBJ1-6; D call uncertain. Trimming took off 8 bases at V and 6 bases at J, with 11 bases between the two ends. The CDR3 consists of 13 residues. In DNA, the CDR3 is TGTGCCAGCTCCTCCCAGGTTAATTCACCCCTCCACTTT. Amino acid sequence: CASSSQVNSPLHF.

This clonotype was seen only a few times. CDR3 sequence reads: CASSSHSTDTQYF. CDR3 nucleotide sequence: TGTGCCAGCAGTTCCCACAGCACAGATACGCAGTATTTT. J is TRBJ2-3 and V is TRBV28, with D uncertain. In germline, CDR1 is MDHEN, CDR2 SYDVKM. Trimming shortened V by 4 bases and J by 0 bases, and 5 bases separated the two germline ends. This CDR3 has 13 amino acids.

Many counts were recorded for this clonotype. V is TRBV5-1 and J is TRBJ1-1, with D unclear. Per germline, CDR1 SGHRS and CDR2 YFSETQ. The CDR3 spans 14 residues. With 0 bases removed from V and 3 bases from J, the gap between germline ends came to 9 bases. CDR3 loop: CASSLGVTYTEAFF. The CDR3 DNA reads TGCGCCAGCAGCTTGGGGGTCACGTACACTGAAGCTTTCTTT.

This clonotype has a count of ten or more. The V call is TRBV6-1, the J call TRBJ2-1; 10 nucleotides match TRBD2. Trimming at V came to 3 bases and at J to 4 bases, leaving 9 bases not matched to a gene. CDR3 length: 17 amino acids. Germline-derived CDR1 and CDR2 are MNHNS and SASEGT. DNA for the CDR3: TGTGCCAGCAGTGAGGGTGGGTTAGCGGGGGGATACAATGAGCAGTTCTTC. Translation gives CASSEGGLAGGYNEQFF.

The genes are TRBV7-2 and TRBJ2-2; D possibly corresponds to TRBD2 (5 bases). The germline V gene encodes CDR1 SGHTA and CDR2 FQGNSA. V lost 7 bases and J 7 bases, leaving 19 bases between the germline ends. The length of the CDR3 is 15 residues. The CDR3: CASKPAWGVDGELFF. The CDR3 bases are TGTGCCAGCAAACCCGCCTGGGGAGTAGACGGGGAGCTGTTTTTT.

This clonotype was observed many times. The chain couples TRBV2 to TRBJ1-4, with D unresolved. Trimming removed 8 bases at V and 5 bases at J, with 12 bases between. This CDR3 spans 13 amino acids. Germline V lookup: CDR1 SNHLY, CDR2 FYNNEI. The CDR3 region is CASYLGNNEKLFF. CDR3 DNA sequence: TGTGCCAGCTACCTCGGGAACAATGAAAAACTGTTTTTT.

V is TRBV12-3 or TRBV12-4 and J is TRBJ1-1; D is unclear. The CDR3 contains 15 residues. The V gene lost 6 bases and the J gene lost 1 base, with 15 bases spanning the gap. The CDR3 bases are TGTGCCAGCAGGTCCGAGGTTGCGGGGAACACTGAAGCTTTCTTT. Translated, it gives CASRSEVAGNTEAFF.

This clonotype was picked up many times. The chain couples TRBV5-6 to TRBJ2-1; 8 nucleotides match TRBD2. V shed 2 bases, J shed 7 bases, and the junction held 14 bases outside the gene matches. The CDR3 runs to 17 residues. CDR1 and CDR2 (germline): SGHDT, YYEEEE. The CDR3 DNA follows: TGTGCCAGCAGCTTAACCACTAGCGGCGTCCAGGATAATGAGCAGTTCTTC. This translates into CASSLTTSGVQDNEQFF.

This clonotype was seen many times. The chain has TRBV5-1 and TRBJ2-2; tentatively, D is TRBD2 (6 bases). V lost 6 bases and J lost 5, with 8 bases in between. CDR3 size: 12 residues. Germline V gene lookup returns CDR1 SGHRS and CDR2 YFSETQ. CDR3 amino acids: CASTEGTGELFF. In nucleotides, the CDR3 is TGCGCCAGCACGGAGGGGACCGGGGAGCTGTTTTTT.